These 4 T cell receptor beta chains were sequenced from one sample in a study of blood T cell repertoires in COVID-19. Generated by immunoSEQ multiplex PCR, the TCRdb table keeps only in-frame clones and is missing some. The sample yields approximately 200,000 clones, 70% to 85% seen once. Sequencing was carried out using PBMCs or T cells enriched from blood (not recorded which). The receptors shown here come from a woman in her 30s who had recovered from COVID-19.

This chain connects TRBV9 to TRBJ2-5; TRBD2 aligns across 9 bases. Germline CDR1 and CDR2: SGDLS and YYNGEE. The V gene end was trimmed by 2 bases and the J gene end by 0 bases; junction bases not matched to a gene: 5. This CDR3 spans 16 amino acids. This chain's CDR3 is CASSVGSGRYQETQYF. CDR3 sequence (DNA): TGTGCCAGCAGCGTGGGTAGCGGGAGATACCAAGAGACCCAGTACTTC.

The chain links TRBV9 to TRBJ1-4; D unresolved. Trimming removed 5 bases at V and 5 bases at J, with 7 bases between. The CDR3 is made up of 12 amino acids. In germline, CDR1 is SGDLS, CDR2 YYNGEE. DNA of the CDR3: TGTGCCAGCAGTAGAGGGAATGAAAAACTGTTTTTT. Amino acid sequence: CASSRGNEKLFF.

In this sample, this clone turned up many times. The chain combines TRBV19 with TRBJ1-1, with TRBD1 matching over 9 bases. In germline, CDR1 is LNHDA, CDR2 SQIVND (reference sequence). The length of the CDR3 is 17 residues. With 3 bases clipped from V and 10 bases from J, the junction kept 18 bases outside the gene matches. Written as DNA, the CDR3 is TGTGCCAGTAGTATCTCCTTAATAGGACAGGGGCGTTTAGGAGCTTTCTTT. This translates into CASSISLIGQGRLGAFF.

The V and J genes are TRBV11-1 and TRBJ1-1; 11 bases map to TRBD1. Unmatched junction bases numbered 5, after V lost 5 bases and J lost 0 bases. The CDR3 sequence is 16 residues long. CDR1 is SGHAT and CDR2 is FQDESV in the germline V gene (reference sequence). The CDR3 region is CASSRTGGFVNTEAFF. In DNA, the CDR3 is TGTGCCAGCAGCCGGACAGGGGGCTTCGTGAACACTGAAGCTTTCTTT.